This passage covers 28 T cell receptor beta chains from one sample sequenced in a study of cytomegalovirus exposure and HLA in healthy donors. The PCR had 60 Vbeta and 13 Jbeta primers. TCRdb keeps only in-frame clones here, not all; method: immunoSEQ multiplex PCR. This table has 150,000 to 200,000 clones, approximately 75% appearing once. Sequenced: PBMCs. Receptors were obtained from a man aged 50 to 60 in good health and CMV-seropositive.

V gene TRBV2 combines with J gene TRBJ2-5; the D gene is possibly TRBD2 (5 bases). Germline CDR1 and CDR2: SNHLY and FYNNEI. Trimming pared 2 bases from V and 0 bases from J, leaving 13 bases between. This CDR3 spans 16 amino acids. CDR3 coding DNA: TGTGCCAGCAGTGAATGGGGAACTAGGGACCAAGAGACCCAGTACTTC. It is translated as CASSEWGTRDQETQYF.

This clone was found a few times. The chain uses TRBV4-1 and TRBJ2-5; D ambiguous. With 3 bases removed from V and 7 bases from J, the gap between germline ends came to 15 bases. CDR3 length: 14 amino acids. In germline, CDR1 is MGHRA, CDR2 YSYEKL. CDR3: CASSQMTELGTQYF. The CDR3 nucleotides read TGCGCCAGCAGCCAGATGACTGAGCTGGGGACCCAGTACTTC.

The rearrangement joins TRBV5-6 to TRBJ1-1; tentatively, D is TRBD1 (5 bases). The CDR3 totals 15 residues. In germline, CDR1 is SGHDT, CDR2 YYEEEE. The V gene lost 3 bases and the J gene lost 5 bases, with 17 bases spanning the gap. The CDR3 region is CASSSEQAGGTEAFF. The DNA of the CDR3 is TGTGCCAGCAGCTCCGAACAGGCCGGCGGTACTGAAGCTTTCTTT.

The V and J genes are TRBV10-3 and TRBJ2-1; D unclear. V lost 2 bases and J lost 2, with 10 bases in between. The CDR3 contains 15 residues. Germline CDR1 ENHRY, CDR2 SYGVKD. The CDR3 DNA reads as TGTGCCATCAGTGAGAGCCCGCCGCCCTACAATGAGCAGTTCTTC. Protein sequence: CAISESPPPYNEQFF.

The CDR3 protein is CASSVGFSKETQYF. CDR3 coding DNA: TGTGCCAGCAGCGTAGGTTTCAGTAAAGAGACCCAGTACTTC. The rearrangement joins TRBV9 to TRBJ2-5; no clear D. CDR3 length equals 14 residues. Germline V gives CDR1 SGDLS, CDR2 YYNGEE. V was trimmed by 0 bases and J by 3 bases, leaving 9 bases between them. The complete variable domain, with remaining parts taken from reference TRBV9 and TRBJ2-5, reads DSGVTQTPKHLITATGQRVTLRCSPRSGDLSVYWYQQSLDQGLQFLIQYYNGEERAKGNILERFSAQQFPDLHSELNLSSLELGDSALYFCASSVGFSKETQYFGPGTRLLVL.

The rearrangement uses TRBV29-1 and TRBJ2-2, with TRBD1 as a possible D gene (5 bases). CDR3 length equals 13 residues. Germline CDR1 reads SQVTM; CDR2 reads ANQGSEA. V was pared by 3 bases and J by 4 bases, with 9 bases between. As DNA, the CDR3 is TGCAGCGTTGAGGGGCTCGTCACCGGGGAGCTGTTTTTT. Its protein is CSVEGLVTGELFF.

This rearrangement joins TRBV28 to TRBJ2-3, with 7 bases matching TRBD1. Germline V gives CDR1 MDHEN, CDR2 SYDVKM. After removal of 8 bases from V and 6 bases from J, the junction contained 11 bases not matched to a gene. The CDR3 has 14 amino acids. CDR3 region: CASGLTGTGDTQYF. DNA of the CDR3: TGTGCCAGCGGCTTGACAGGGACGGGGGATACGCAGTATTTT.

J is TRBJ1-2 and V is TRBV28; possible D gene TRBD1, 6 bases. V was shortened by 2 bases and J by 8 bases, with 12 bases between the two germline ends. The CDR3 contains 13 residues. The germline CDR1 and CDR2 sequences are MDHEN and SYDVKM. The CDR3, as DNA: TGTGCCAGCAGTTTAAGGACAGTTGGAGGCTACACCTTC. This gives the protein CASSLRTVGGYTF.

The gene calls are TRBV6-1 and TRBJ1-1, with D tentatively TRBD1 (5 bases). The germline CDR1 and CDR2 sequences are MNHNS and SASEGT. The CDR3 is made up of 13 amino acids. The V and J ends lost 3 bases and 10 bases respectively, with 15 bases between them. The CDR3 loop is CASSDPGVRVAFF. CDR3 DNA sequence: TGTGCCAGCAGTGACCCGGGGGTCCGGGTAGCTTTCTTT.

The rearrangement uses TRBV9 and TRBJ1-5, with 11 bases that match TRBD1. Germline V gene lookup returns CDR1 SGDLS and CDR2 YYNGEE. The J segment lost 9 bases and the V segment lost 4 bases, leaving 6 bases of the junction unmatched. CDR3 length: 14 residues. CDR3 DNA: TGTGCCAGCAGCCCGGGACAGGGGGAATGGCCCCAGCATTTT. It specifies CASSPGQGEWPQHF.

This clone has a single count. The chain joins TRBV18 to TRBJ1-6, with D maybe TRBD1 (6 bases). V was trimmed by 3 bases and J by 7 bases, leaving 13 bases between them. The CDR3 sequence is 15 residues long. Germline V lookup: CDR1 KGHSH, CDR2 LQKENI. Here the CDR3 DNA reads TGTGCCAGCTCACCGCCACCGACAGGAAATTCACCCCTCCACTTT. It translates to CASSPPPTGNSPLHF.

The gene calls are TRBV10-2 and TRBJ1-5, with D perhaps TRBD1 (5 bases). The CDR3 covers 15 residues. Germline V gives CDR1 WSHSY, CDR2 SAAADI. Trimming removed 8 bases from V and 3 bases from J, with 17 bases in between. CDR3 in amino acids: CASAGLGSANQPQHF. CDR3 nucleotide sequence: TGCGCCAGCGCGGGGCTGGGGTCGGCCAATCAGCCCCAGCATTTT.

Worth noting for this clone: Additional DNA sequences in this sample encode the identical CDR3. This chain uses TRBV9 with TRBJ2-5; possibly TRBD1 for D (5 bases). The length of the CDR3 is 14 residues. CDR1 is SGDLS, CDR2 YYNGEE, per germline. The V gene lost 0 bases and the J gene lost 1 base, with 7 bases spanning the gap. CDR3 in amino acids: CASSVGGAQETQYF. The CDR3 DNA reads as TGTGCCAGCAGCGTAGGTGGGGCCCAAGAGACCCAGTACTTC.

The chain uses TRBV2 and TRBJ1-5; TRBD1 is a possible D gene (6 bases). Per the germline V gene, CDR1 is SNHLY and CDR2 is FYNNEI. V shed 7 bases and J shed 1 base, with 11 bases lying between them. This CDR3 is built from 14 residues. CDR3 residues: CASKGGRSNQPQHF. CDR3 bases: TGTGCCAGCAAGGGGGGGAGGAGCAATCAGCCCCAGCATTTT.

The chain has TRBV2 and TRBJ2-1; a possible D gene is TRBD2 (5 bases). Per the germline V gene, CDR1 is SNHLY and CDR2 is FYNNEI. V shed 5 bases and J shed 6 bases, with 11 bases lying between them. The CDR3 has 13 amino acids. In DNA form, the CDR3 reads TGTGCCAGCAGTCAGACTAACGCCAATGAGCAGTTCTTC. Its translation: CASSQTNANEQFF.

This chain connects TRBV5-1 to TRBJ2-5; weak D call: TRBD2 (6 bases). V was clipped by 3 bases and J by 7 bases, with 25 bases between them. The CDR3 spans 17 residues. The germline gives CDR1 SGHRS, CDR2 YFSETQ. This CDR3 reads CASSWTHGGTSLGTQYF. The CDR3 DNA reads as TGCGCCAGCAGCTGGACTCACGGCGGGACCTCCCTTGGGACCCAGTACTTC.

V usage is TRBV5-4 and J usage is TRBJ1-6; perhaps TRBD1 as D (5 bases). V lost 2 bases to trimming and J lost 2 bases, with 11 bases between them. CDR1 and CDR2 from the germline V gene are SGHNT and YYREEE (reference sequence). The CDR3 totals 16 residues. The CDR3 region is CASSFPREAYNSPLHF. As DNA, the CDR3 is TGTGCCAGCAGCTTCCCCAGGGAGGCCTATAATTCACCCCTCCACTTT.

The rearrangement links TRBV5-1 to TRBJ2-3, with 8 positions matching TRBD2. The junction had 8 bases not matched to a gene; V was cut back by 3 bases and J by 5 bases. Germline V gives CDR1 SGHRS, CDR2 YFSETQ. The CDR3 covers 15 residues. CDR3 bases: TGCGCCAGCAGCTCCTCCGGGGGGGAGATAGATACGCAGTATTTT. It is translated as CASSSSGGEIDTQYF.

J is TRBJ1-2 and V is TRBV6-1; D is perhaps TRBD1 (5 bases). The CDR3 is 13 amino acids. Between the trimmed V and J ends, which lost 6 bases and 4 bases, there was a span of 12 bases. Per the germline V gene, CDR1 is MNHNS and CDR2 is SASEGT. This CDR3 is CASSSDTFYGYTF. CDR3 coding DNA: TGTGCCAGCAGCTCGGACACTTTCTATGGCTACACCTTC.

V and J are TRBV5-6 and TRBJ1-5, with D perhaps matching TRBD1 (5 bases). The germline gives CDR1 SGHDT, CDR2 YYEEEE. CDR3 length: 13 amino acids. V lost 3 bases to trimming and J lost 6 bases, with 10 bases between them. The CDR3 DNA sequence: TGTGCCAGCAGCTCGCGGGACCGTCAGCCCCAGCATTTT. Encoded protein: CASSSRDRQPQHF. The whole variable domain, remainder taken from reference TRBV5-6 and TRBJ1-5, is DAGVTQSPTHLIKTRGQQVTLRCSPKSGHDTVSWYQQALGQGPQFIFQYYEEEERQRGNFPDRFSGHQFPNYSSELNVNALLLGDSALYLCASSSRDRQPQHFGDGTRLSIL.

This clone has only one observation. The chain uses TRBV10-1 and TRBJ2-7, with 8 bases lining up with TRBD2. The length of the CDR3 is 15 residues. Germline CDR1 is WNHNN and CDR2 is SYGVQD (reference sequence). Trimming cost V 3 bases and J 0 bases; bases outside gene matches: 4. CDR3 loop: CASSESRGASYEQYF. The CDR3 nucleotides are TGCGCCAGCAGTGAATCGCGGGGGGCCTCCTACGAGCAGTACTTC.

J is TRBJ2-1 and V is TRBV12-5; D is unclear. Trimming left V 0 bases short and J 5 bases short, with 17 bases between. The CDR3 is made up of 17 amino acids. Germline CDR1 LGHNT, CDR2 FRNRAP. The CDR3 region is CASGLVVGDKLDNEQFF. The CDR3 DNA follows: TGTGCTAGTGGTTTGGTAGTCGGTGACAAACTTGACAATGAGCAGTTCTTC.

The V and J genes are TRBV11-2 and TRBJ2-2, with 8 positions matching TRBD2. The trim removed 5 bases at V and 1 base at J, leaving 3 bases unmatched. In germline, CDR1 is SGHAT, CDR2 FQNNGV. CDR3 length: 15 residues. The CDR3 reads CASSRSGGNTGELFF. The CDR3 region has the DNA TGTGCCAGCAGCAGAAGCGGGGGGAACACCGGGGAGCTGTTTTTT.

The chain has TRBV4-2 and TRBJ1-1; 9 bases line up with TRBD1. V dropped 4 bases and J dropped 8; count of bases not matched to a gene: 11. The CDR3 is 15 residues long. Germline CDR1 LGHNA, CDR2 YNFKEQ. The CDR3 DNA reads as TGTGCCAGCAGCCGCTTGACAGGGGGAAATCGGGAAGCTTTCTTT. Its translation is CASSRLTGGNREAFF.

CDR3 DNA: TGTGCCAGCAGCTTAGCGGCAGGGATAGAAAAACTGTTTTTT. It encodes CASSLAAGIEKLFF. The V and J genes are TRBV7-9 and TRBJ1-4; weak D call: TRBD1 (5 bases). The germline V gene encodes CDR1 SEHNR and CDR2 FQNEAQ (reference sequence). The CDR3 consists of 14 residues. Trimming stripped 0 bases from V and 8 bases from J, with 10 bases between.

This rearrangement joins TRBV7-9 to TRBJ2-5, with D possibly matching TRBD2 (6 bases). Near its end, the DNA agrees better with TRBJ2-7, so the J call may be wrong. The CDR3 length is 16 residues. Germline assignment: CDR1 SEHNR and CDR2 FQNEAQ (reference sequence). The CDR3 nucleotides are TGTGCCAGCAGCGTGCCCTACGGGGGAGGATCCTACGAGCAGTACTTC. Its protein product is CASSVPYGGGSYEQYF.

The chain links TRBV2 to TRBJ2-7; 8 nucleotides line up with TRBD2. The CDR3 has 14 amino acids. V lost 2 bases to trimming and J lost 4 bases; unmatched junction nucleotides: 4. CDR1 is SNHLY, CDR2 FYNNEI, per germline. This CDR3 reads CASSEFGGVYEQYF. The CDR3 DNA follows: TGTGCCAGCAGTGAATTCGGGGGGGTGTACGAGCAGTACTTC.

This clone has a single count. This rearrangement joins TRBV4-1 to TRBJ2-7; a possible D gene is TRBD1 (6 bases). The CDR3 has 18 amino acids. Between the trimmed V and J ends, which lost 2 bases and 2 bases, there was a span of 22 bases. CDR1 and CDR2 (germline): MGHRA, YSYEKL. The CDR3 sequence is CASSQMAGQNFLTYEQYF. The CDR3 DNA is TGCGCCAGCAGCCAAATGGCCGGACAGAACTTCCTAACCTACGAGCAGTACTTC.